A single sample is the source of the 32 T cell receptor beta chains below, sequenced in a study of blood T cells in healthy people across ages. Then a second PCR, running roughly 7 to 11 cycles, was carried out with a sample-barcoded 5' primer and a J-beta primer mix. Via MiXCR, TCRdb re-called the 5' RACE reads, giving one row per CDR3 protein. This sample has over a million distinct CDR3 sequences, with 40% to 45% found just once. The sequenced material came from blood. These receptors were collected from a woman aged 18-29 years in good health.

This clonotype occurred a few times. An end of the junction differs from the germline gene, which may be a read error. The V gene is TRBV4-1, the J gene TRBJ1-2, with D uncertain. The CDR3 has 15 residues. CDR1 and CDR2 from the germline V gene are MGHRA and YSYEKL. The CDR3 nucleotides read TGTGCCAGCAGCCAAGATCCGGGTGGCAGCTATGGCTACACCTTC. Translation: CASSQDPGGSYGYTF.

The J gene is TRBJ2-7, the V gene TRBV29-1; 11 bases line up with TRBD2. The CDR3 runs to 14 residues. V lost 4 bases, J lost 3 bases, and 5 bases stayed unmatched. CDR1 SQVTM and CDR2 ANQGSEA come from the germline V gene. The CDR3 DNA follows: TGCAGCGTTGTCAGAGGACTAGCGGGCTACGAGCAGTACTTC. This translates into CSVVRGLAGYEQYF.

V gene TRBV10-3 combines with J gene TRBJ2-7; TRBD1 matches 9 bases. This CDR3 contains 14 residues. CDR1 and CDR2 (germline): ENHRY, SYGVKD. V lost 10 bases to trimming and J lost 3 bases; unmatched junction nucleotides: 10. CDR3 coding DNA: TGTGCCACGGCCTCTGGACAGGGGTTCTACGAGCAGTACTTC. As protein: CATASGQGFYEQYF.

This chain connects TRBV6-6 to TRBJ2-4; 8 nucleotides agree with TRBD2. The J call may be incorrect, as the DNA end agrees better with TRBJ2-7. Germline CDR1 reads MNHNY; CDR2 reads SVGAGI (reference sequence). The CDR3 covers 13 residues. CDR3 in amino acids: CASKLAERYEQYF. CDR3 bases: TGTGCCAGCAAACTAGCGGAAAGGTACGAGCAGTACTTC.

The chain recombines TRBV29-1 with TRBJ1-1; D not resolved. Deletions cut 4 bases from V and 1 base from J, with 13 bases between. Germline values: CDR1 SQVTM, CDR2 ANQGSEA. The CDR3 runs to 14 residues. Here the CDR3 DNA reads TGCAGCGTTGGCTGGAGACACCAGAACACTGAAGCTTTCTTT. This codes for CSVGWRHQNTEAFF.

The CDR3 region is CSVGGQGSSYNEQFF. The CDR3 nucleotides read TGCAGCGTTGGGGGACAGGGAAGCTCCTACAATGAGCAGTTCTTC. V gene TRBV29-1 combines with J gene TRBJ2-1; 9 bases fit TRBD1. Per the germline V gene, CDR1 is SQVTM and CDR2 is ANQGSEA. V lost 4 bases, J lost 0 bases, and 4 bases stayed unmatched. CDR3 length: 15 amino acids.

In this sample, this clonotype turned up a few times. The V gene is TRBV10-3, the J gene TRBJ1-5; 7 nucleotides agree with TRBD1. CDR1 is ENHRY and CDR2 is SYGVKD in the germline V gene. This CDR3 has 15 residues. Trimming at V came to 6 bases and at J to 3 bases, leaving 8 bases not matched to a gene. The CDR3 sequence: CAIRTLTGTNQPQHF. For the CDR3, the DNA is TGTGCCATCAGGACCCTGACAGGGACCAATCAGCCCCAGCATTTT.

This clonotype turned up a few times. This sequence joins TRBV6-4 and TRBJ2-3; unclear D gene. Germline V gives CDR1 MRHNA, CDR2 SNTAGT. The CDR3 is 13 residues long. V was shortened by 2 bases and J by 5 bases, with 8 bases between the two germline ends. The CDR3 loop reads CASSDRAEDTQYF. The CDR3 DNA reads TGTGCCAGCAGTGACAGGGCAGAAGATACGCAGTATTTT.

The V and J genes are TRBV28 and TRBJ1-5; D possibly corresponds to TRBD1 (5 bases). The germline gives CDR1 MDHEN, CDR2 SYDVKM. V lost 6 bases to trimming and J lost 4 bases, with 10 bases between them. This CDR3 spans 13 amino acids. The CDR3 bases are TGTGCCAGCAGAGTGGAGGGGAATCAGCCCCAGCATTTT. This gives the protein CASRVEGNQPQHF.

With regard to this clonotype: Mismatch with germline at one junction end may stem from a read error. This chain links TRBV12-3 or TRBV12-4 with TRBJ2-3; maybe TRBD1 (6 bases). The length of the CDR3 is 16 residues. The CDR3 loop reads CASSLGDRPRTNTQYF. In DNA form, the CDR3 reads TGTGCCAGCAGTTTAGGAGACAGGCCCCGCACAAATACGCAGTATTTT.

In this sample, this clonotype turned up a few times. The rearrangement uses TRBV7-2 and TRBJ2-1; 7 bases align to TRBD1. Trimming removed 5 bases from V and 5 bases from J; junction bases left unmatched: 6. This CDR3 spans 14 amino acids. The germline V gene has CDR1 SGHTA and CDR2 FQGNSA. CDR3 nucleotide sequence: TGTGCCAGCAGCCGACAGGGTTGGGACAATGAGCAGTTCTTC. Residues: CASSRQGWDNEQFF.

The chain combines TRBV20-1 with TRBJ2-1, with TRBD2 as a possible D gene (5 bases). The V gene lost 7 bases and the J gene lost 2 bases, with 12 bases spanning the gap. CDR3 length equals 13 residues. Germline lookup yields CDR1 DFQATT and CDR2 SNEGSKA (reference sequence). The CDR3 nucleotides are TGCAGTGGGCGCGCCGGGGCCTACAATGAGCAGTTCTTC. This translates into CSGRAGAYNEQFF.

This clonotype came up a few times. The CDR3 reads CASRSNTQYF. The CDR3 DNA reads as TGTGCCAGCAGGAGCAACACGCAGTATTTT. The chain combines TRBV4-2 with TRBJ2-3; the D is unclear. The V gene's germline CDR1 is LGHNA and CDR2 YNFKEQ. Trimming shortened V by 6 bases and J by 9 bases, and 7 bases separated the two germline ends. The CDR3 runs 10 residues.

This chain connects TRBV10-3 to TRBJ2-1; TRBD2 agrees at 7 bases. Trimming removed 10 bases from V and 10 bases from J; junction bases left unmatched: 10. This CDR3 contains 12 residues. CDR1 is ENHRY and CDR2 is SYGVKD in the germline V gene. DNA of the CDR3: TGTGCCAGCAATCGGGGGAGGGACGAGCAGTTCTTC. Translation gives CASNRGRDEQFF.

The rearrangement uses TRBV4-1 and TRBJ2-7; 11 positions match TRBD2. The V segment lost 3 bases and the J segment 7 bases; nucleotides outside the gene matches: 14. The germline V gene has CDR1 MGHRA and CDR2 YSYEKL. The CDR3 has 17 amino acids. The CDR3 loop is CASSQFPSGRTYNEQYF. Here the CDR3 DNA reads TGCGCCAGCAGCCAGTTCCCTAGCGGGAGGACCTACAATGAGCAGTACTTC.

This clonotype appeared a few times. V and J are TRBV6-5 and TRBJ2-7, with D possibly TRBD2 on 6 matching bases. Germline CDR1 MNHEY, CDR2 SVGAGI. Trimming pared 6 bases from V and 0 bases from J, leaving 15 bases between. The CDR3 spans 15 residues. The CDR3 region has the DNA TGTGCCAGCAGCGGCGGGCGGGATTACTCCTACGAGCAGTACTTC. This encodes CASSGGRDYSYEQYF.

The CDR3 bases are TGTGCCAGTAGTATTATGACGGGTAGCGGGGGGTTAGATGAGCAGTACTTC. It yields the protein CASSIMTGSGGLDEQYF. V gene TRBV19 combines with J gene TRBJ2-5; 10 bases align to TRBD2. The V gene end was trimmed by 3 bases and the J gene end by 11 bases; junction bases not matched to a gene: 18. In germline, CDR1 is LNHDA, CDR2 SQIVND (reference sequence). The CDR3 runs to 17 residues.

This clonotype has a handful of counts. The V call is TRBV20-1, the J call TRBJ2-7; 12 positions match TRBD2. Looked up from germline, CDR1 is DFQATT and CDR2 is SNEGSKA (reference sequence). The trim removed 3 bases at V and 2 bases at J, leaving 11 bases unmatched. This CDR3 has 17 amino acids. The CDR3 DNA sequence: TGCAGTGCTAGGCCCAAATATGGACTAGCGGGGACCTACGAGCAGTACTTC. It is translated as CSARPKYGLAGTYEQYF.

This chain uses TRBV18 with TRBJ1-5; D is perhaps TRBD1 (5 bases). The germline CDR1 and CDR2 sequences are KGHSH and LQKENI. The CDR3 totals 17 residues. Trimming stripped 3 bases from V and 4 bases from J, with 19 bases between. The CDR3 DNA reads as TGTGCCAGCTCACCCCAGGGTGTTATGGTGAGAAATCAGCCCCAGCATTTT. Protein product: CASSPQGVMVRNQPQHF. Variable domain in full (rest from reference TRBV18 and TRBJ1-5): NAGVMQNPRHLVRRRGQEARLRCSPMKGHSHVYWYRQLPEEGLKFMVYLQKENIIDESGMPKERFSAEFPKEGPSILRIQQVVRGDSAAYFCASSPQGVMVRNQPQHFGDGTRLSIL.

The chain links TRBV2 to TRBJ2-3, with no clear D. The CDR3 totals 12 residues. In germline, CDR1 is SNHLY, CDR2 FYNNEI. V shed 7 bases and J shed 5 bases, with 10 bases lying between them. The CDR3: CASTVGRDTQYF. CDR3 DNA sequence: TGTGCCAGCACAGTGGGCCGAGATACGCAGTATTTT.

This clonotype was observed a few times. CDR3 DNA: TGTGCCAGCAGCGACAGTAAGGGCTACGAGCAGTACTTC. This translates into CASSDSKGYEQYF. The rearrangement joins TRBV27 to TRBJ2-7; a weak D match, TRBD1 (5 bases). The CDR3 is made up of 13 amino acids. Germline V gene sequence: CDR1 MNHEY, CDR2 SMNVEV (reference sequence). Trimming took off 6 bases at V and 3 bases at J, with 12 bases between the two ends.

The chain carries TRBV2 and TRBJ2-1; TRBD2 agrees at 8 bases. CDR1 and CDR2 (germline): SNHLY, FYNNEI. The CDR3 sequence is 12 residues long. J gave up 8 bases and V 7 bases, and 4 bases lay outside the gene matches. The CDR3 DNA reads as TGTGCCAGCAAGCGGGAGAGTCATGAGCAGTTCTTC. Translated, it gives CASKRESHEQFF.

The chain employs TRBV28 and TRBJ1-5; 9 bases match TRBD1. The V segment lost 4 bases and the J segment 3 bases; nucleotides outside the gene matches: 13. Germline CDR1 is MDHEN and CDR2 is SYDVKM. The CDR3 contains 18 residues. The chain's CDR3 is CASSSPRSGQGSNQPQHF. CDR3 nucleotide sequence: TGTGCCAGCAGTTCCCCTCGATCGGGACAGGGATCCAATCAGCCCCAGCATTTT.

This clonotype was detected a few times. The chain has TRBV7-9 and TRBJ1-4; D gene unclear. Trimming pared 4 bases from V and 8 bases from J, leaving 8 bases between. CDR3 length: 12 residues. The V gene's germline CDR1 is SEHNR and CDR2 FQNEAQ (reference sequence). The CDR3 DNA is TGTGCCAGCAGCTCCCGGGCCGAAAAACTGTTTTTT. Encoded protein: CASSSRAEKLFF. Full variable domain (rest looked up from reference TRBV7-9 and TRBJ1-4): DTGVSQNPRHKITKRGQNVTFRCDPISEHNRLYWYRQTLGQGPEFLTYFQNEAQLEKSRLLSDRFSAERPKGSFSTLEIQRTEQGDSAMYLCASSSRAEKLFFGSGTQLSVL.

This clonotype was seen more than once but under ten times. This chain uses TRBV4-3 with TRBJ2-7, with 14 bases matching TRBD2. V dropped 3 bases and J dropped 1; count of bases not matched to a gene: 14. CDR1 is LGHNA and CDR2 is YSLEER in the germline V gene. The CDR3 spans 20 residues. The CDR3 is CASSQALTGLAGVVSYEQYF. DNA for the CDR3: TGCGCCAGCAGCCAGGCCCTAACGGGACTAGCGGGAGTCGTGTCCTACGAGCAGTACTTC.

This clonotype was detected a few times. As DNA, the CDR3 is TGTGCCAGCAGCCAAGTGCCCCTCGGGCCCCAGCATTTT. Encoded protein: CASSQVPLGPQHF. V and J are TRBV3-1 and TRBJ1-5; no definite D call. The V gene lost 1 base and the J gene lost 9 bases, with 10 bases spanning the gap. The CDR3 is 13 amino acids. CDR1 and CDR2 from the germline V gene are LGHDT and YNNKEL (reference sequence). The whole variable domain, remainder taken from reference TRBV3-1 and TRBJ1-5, is DTAVSQTPKYLVTQMGNDKSIKCEQNLGHDTMYWYKQDSKKFLKIMFSYNNKELIINETVPNRFSPKSPDKAHLNLHINSLELGDSAVYFCASSQVPLGPQHFGDGTRLSIL.

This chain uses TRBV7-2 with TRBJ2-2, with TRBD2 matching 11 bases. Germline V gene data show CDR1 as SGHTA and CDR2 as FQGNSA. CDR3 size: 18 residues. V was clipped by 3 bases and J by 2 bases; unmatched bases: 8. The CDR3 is CASSFSLAGGLNTGELFF. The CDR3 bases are TGTGCCAGCAGCTTCTCCCTAGCGGGGGGTCTTAACACCGGGGAGCTGTTTTTT.

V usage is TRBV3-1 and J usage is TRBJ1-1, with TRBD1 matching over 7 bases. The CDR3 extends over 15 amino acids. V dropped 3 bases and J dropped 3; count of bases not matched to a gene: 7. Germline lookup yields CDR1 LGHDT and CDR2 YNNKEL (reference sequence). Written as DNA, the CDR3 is TGTGCCAGCAGCCACCGGAGGGGACAGTACACTGAAGCTTTCTTT. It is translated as CASSHRRGQYTEAFF.

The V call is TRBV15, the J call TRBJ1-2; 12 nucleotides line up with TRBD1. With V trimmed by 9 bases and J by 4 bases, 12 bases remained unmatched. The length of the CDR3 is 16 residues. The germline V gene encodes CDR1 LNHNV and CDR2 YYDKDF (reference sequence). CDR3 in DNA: TGTGCCACACTTGGGGGACAGGGGGCGCGGAGCTATGGCTACACCTTC. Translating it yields CATLGGQGARSYGYTF.

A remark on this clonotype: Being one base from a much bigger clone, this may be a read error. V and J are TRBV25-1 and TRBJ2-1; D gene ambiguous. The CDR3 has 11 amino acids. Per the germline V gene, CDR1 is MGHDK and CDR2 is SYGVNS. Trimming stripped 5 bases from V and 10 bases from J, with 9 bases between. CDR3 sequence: CASSPQWEQFF. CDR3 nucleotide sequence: TGTGCCAGCAGTCCCCAGTGGGAGCAGTTCTTC.

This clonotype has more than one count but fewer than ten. CDR3 sequence (DNA): TGCGCCAGCAGTGAGGGGGCGCAGAACACCGGGGAGCTGTTTTTT. Translated: CASSEGAQNTGELFF. J is TRBJ2-2 and V is TRBV10-2, with D perhaps matching TRBD1 (5 bases). Germline V gene lookup returns CDR1 WSHSY and CDR2 SAAADI. V shed 2 bases and J shed 1 base, with 8 bases lying between them. There are 15 residues in the CDR3.

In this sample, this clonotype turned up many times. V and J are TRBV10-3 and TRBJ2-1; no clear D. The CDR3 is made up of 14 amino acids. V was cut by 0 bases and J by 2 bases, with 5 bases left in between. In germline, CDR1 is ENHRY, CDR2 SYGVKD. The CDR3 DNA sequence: TGTGCCATCAGTGAGTCGGGAACCTACAATGAGCAGTTCTTC. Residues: CAISESGTYNEQFF.